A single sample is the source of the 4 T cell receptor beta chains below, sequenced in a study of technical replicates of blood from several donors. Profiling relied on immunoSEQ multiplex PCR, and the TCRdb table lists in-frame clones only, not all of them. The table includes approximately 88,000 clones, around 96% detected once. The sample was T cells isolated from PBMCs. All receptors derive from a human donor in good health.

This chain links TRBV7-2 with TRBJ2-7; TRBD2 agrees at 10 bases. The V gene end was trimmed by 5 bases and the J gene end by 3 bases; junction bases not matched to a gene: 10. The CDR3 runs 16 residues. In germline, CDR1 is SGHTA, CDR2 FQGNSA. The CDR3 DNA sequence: TGTGCCAGCAGCCTAGGTGCTAGCGGGGGAATCTACGAGCAGTACTTC. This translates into CASSLGASGGIYEQYF.

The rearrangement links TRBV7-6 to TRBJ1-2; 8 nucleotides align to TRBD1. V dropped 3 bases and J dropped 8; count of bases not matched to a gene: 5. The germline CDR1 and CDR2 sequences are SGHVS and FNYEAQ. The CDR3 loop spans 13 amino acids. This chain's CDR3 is CASSFSGGNGYTF. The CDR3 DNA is TGTGCCAGCAGCTTTTCAGGGGGCAACGGCTACACCTTC.

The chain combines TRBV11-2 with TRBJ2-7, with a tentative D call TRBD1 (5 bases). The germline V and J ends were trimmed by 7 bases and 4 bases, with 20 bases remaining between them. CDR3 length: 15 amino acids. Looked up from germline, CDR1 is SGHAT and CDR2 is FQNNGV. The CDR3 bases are TGTGCCAGCACCTCAGGGCAAGCTATTCTTTACGAGCAGTACTTC. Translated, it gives CASTSGQAILYEQYF.

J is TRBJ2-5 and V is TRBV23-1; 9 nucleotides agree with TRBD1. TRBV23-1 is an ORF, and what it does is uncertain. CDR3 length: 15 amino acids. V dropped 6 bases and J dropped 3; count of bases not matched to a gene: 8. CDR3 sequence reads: CASRRQGDSKETQYF. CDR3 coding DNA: TGCGCCAGCAGGAGACAGGGGGACTCTAAAGAGACCCAGTACTTC.